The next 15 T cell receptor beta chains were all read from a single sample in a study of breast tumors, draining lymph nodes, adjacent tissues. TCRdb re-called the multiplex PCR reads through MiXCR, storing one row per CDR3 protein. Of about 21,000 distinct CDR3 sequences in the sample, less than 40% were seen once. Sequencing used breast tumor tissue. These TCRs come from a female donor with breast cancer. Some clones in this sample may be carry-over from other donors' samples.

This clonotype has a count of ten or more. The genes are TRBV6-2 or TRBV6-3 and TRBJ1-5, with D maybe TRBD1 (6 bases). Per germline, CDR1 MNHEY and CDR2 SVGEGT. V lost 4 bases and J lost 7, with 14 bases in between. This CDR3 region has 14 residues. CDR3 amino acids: CASSSPRGAQPQHF. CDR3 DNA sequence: TGTGCCAGCAGTTCTCCTCGGGGGGCGCAGCCCCAGCATTTT.

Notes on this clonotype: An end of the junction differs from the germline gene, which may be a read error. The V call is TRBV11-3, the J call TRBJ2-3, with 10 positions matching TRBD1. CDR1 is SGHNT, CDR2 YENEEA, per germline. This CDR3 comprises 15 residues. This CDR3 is CASSWPGQGRDTQCF. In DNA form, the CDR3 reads TGTGCCAGCAGCTGGCCGGGACAGGGGAGAGATACGCAGTGTTTT.

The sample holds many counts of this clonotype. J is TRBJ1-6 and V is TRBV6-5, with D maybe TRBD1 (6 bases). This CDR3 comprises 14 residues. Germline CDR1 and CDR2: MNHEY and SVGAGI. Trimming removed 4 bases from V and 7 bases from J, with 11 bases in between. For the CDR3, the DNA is TGTGCCAGCAGTTCCCCGGGGGGCAATTCACCCCTCCACTTT. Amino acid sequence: CASSSPGGNSPLHF.

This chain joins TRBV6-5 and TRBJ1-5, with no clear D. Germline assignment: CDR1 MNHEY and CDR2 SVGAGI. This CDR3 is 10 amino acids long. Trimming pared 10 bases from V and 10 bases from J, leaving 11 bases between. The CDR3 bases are TGTGCCATCGGCCGTCAACCCCAGCATTTT. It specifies CAIGRQPQHF.

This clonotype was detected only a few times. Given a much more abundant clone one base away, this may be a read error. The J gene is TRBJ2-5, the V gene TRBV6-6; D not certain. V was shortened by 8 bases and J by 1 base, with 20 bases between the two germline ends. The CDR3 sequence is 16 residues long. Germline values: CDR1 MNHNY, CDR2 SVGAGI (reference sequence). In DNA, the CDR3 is TGTGCCAGCGGCCCCCTCGACGTCCCACTCCAAGAGACCCAGTACTTC. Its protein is CASGPLDVPLQETQYF.

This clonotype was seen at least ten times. Here the CDR3 reads CASSPSDGPGHYGYTF. CDR3 sequence (DNA): TGTGCCAGCTCACCTTCGGACGGCCCAGGACACTATGGCTACACCTTC. The V call is TRBV18, the J call TRBJ1-2; D gene uncertain. The CDR3 covers 16 residues. V was cut by 3 bases and J by 3 bases, with 17 bases left in between. The germline CDR1 and CDR2 sequences are KGHSH and LQKENI.

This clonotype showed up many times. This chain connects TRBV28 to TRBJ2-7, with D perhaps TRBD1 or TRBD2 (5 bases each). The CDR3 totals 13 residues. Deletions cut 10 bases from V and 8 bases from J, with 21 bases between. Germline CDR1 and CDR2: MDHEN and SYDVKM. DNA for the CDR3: TGTGCCATCGAGACGGGGCAGGGTCGAAAGCAGTACTTC. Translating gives CAIETGQGRKQYF.

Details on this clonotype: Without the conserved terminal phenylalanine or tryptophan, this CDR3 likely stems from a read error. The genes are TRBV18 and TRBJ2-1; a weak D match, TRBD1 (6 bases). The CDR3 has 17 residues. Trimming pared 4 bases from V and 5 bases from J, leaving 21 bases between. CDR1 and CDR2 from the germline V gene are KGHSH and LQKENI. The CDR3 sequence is CASSRSDSPWYDNEQFL. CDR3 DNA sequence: TGTGCCAGCTCACGCTCGGACAGCCCATGGTACGACAATGAGCAGTTCCTC.

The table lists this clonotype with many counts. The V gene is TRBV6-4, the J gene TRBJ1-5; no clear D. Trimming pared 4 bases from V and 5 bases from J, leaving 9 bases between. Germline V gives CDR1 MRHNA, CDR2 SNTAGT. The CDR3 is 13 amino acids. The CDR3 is CASSAGRDQPQHF. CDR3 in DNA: TGTGCCAGCAGTGCCGGACGCGATCAGCCCCAGCATTTT.

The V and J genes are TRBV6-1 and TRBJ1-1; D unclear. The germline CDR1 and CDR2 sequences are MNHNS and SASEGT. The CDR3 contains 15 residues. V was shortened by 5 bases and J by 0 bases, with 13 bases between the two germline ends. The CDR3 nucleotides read TGTGCCAGCAGTCCAAATGTTGGGGTGAACACTGAAGCTTTCTTT. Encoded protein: CASSPNVGVNTEAFF.

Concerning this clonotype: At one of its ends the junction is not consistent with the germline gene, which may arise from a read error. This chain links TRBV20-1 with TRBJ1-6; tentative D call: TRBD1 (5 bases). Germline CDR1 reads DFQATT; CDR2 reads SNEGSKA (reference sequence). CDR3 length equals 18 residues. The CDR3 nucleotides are TGCAGTGCGGCGATAGGGACCCCATCCAGCTCCTATAATTCACCCCTCCGCTTT. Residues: CSAAIGTPSSSYNSPLRF.

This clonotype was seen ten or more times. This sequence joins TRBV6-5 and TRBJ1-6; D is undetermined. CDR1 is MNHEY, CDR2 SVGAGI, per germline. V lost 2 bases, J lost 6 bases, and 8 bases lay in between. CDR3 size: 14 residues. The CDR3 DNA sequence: TGTGCCAGCAGTTACGTTTCGGCTAATTCACCCCTCCACTTT. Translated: CASSYVSANSPLHF.

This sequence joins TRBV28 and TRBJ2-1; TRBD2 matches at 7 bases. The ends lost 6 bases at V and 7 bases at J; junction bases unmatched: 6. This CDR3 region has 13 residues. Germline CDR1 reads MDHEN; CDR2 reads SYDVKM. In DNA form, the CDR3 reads TGTGCCAGCAGAACCACGGGAGGTAATGAGCAGTTCTTC. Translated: CASRTTGGNEQFF.

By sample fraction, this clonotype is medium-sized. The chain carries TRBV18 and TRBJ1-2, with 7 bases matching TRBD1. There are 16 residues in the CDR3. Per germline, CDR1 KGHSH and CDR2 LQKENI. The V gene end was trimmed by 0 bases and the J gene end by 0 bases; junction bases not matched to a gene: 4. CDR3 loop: CASSPPGTVTNYGYTF. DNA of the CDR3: TGTGCCAGCTCACCACCAGGGACAGTCACTAACTATGGCTACACCTTC.

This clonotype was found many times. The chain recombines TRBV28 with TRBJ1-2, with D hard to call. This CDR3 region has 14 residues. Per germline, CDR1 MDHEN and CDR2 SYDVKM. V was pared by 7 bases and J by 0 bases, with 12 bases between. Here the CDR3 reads CASKGGFANYGYTF. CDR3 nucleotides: TGTGCCAGCAAGGGAGGGTTTGCTAACTATGGCTACACCTTC.